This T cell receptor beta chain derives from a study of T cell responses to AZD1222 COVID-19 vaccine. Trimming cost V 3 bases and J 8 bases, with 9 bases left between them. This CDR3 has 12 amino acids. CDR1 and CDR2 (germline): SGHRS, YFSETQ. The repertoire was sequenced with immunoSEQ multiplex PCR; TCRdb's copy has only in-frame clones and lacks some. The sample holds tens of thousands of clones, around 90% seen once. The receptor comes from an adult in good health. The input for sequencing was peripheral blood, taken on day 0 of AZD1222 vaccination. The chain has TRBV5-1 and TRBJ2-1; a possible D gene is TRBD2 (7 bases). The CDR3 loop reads CASSWGGDEQFF. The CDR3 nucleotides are TGCGCCAGCAGCTGGGGGGGCGATGAGCAGTTCTTC.